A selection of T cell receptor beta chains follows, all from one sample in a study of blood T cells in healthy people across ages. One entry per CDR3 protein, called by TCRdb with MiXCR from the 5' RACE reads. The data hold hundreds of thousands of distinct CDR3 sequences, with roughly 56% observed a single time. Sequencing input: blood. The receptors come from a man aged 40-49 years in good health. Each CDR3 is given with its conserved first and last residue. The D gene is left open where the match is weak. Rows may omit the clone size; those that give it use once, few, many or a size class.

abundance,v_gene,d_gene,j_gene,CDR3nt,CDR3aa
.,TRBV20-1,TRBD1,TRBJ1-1,TGCAGTGCTAGAGATTCTGGACAGGGCGGTTGGGAAGCTTTCTTT,CSARDSGQGGWEAFF
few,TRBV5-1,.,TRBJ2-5,TGCGCCAGCAGCTTGGCGAGGGACTCAATTACGCAAGAGACCCAGTACTTC,CASSLARDSITQETQYF
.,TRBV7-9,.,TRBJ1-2,TGTGCCAACAGCCAAGAGATAGGGGGGAACTATGGCTACACCTTC,CANSQEIGGNYGYTF
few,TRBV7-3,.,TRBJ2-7,TGTGCCAGCAGCTCCTCCGGGACGGGCTCCTACGAGCAGTACTTC,CASSSSGTGSYEQYF
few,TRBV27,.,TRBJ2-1,TGTGCCAGCAGTCTATATCGGGAGAGCGATGAGCAGTTCTTC,CASSLYRESDEQFF
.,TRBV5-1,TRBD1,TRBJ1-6,TGCGCCAGCAGCACGGAGGGACAGAGGAATTCACCCCTCCACTTT,CASSTEGQRNSPLHF
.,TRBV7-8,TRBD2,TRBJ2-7,TGTGCCAGCAGCATGGGACTAGCGGGCTCCTACGAGCAGTACTTC,CASSMGLAGSYEQYF
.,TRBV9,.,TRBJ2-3,TGTGCCAGCAGCGTTGAGACTAATAAGGGAGATACGCAGTATTTT,CASSVETNKGDTQYF
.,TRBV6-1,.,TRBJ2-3,TGTGCCAGCAGTGAAGGGGAGTCACTAATCACAGATACGCAGTATTTT,CASSEGESLITDTQYF
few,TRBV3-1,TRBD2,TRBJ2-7,TGTGCCAGCAGCCTTACTAGCGGGGGTTACGAGCAGTACTTC,CASSLTSGGYEQYF
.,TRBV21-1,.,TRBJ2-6,TGTGCCCGCCAGACCCGTGGGGTTCTGGGGGCCAACGTCCTGACTTTC,CARQTRGVLGANVLTF
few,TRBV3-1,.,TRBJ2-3,TGTGCCAGCGGGCGACATAGCACAGATACGCAGTATTTT,CASGRHSTDTQYF
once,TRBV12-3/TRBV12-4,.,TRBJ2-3,TGTGCCAGCAGTTTAGCGATAATCTTGGACAGAACCACAGATACGCAGTATTTT,CASSLAIILDRTTDTQYF
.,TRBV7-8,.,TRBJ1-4,TGTGCCAGCAGCTTGCGAAGAGTACACCTTGCAACTAATGAAAAACTGTTTTTT,CASSLRRVHLATNEKLFF
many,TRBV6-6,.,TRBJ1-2,TGTGCCAGCAGGTTACGGGCCACAGGGACTAACTATGGCTACACCTTC,CASRLRATGTNYGYTF
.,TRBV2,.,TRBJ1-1,TGTGCCAGCAGTCTCGACAGGTCGAACACTGAAGCTTTCTTT,CASSLDRSNTEAFF
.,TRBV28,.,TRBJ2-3,TGTGCCAGCAGTTTTCTGGGGAGAGGTACGCAGTATTTT,CASSFLGRGTQYF
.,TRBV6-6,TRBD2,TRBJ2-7,TGTGCCAGCAGTTCGACTAGCGGGAGGAACGAGCAGTACTTC,CASSSTSGRNEQYF
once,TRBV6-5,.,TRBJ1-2,TGTGCCAGCCGGAGGGGGGCAAGGGATGGCTACACCTTC,CASRRGARDGYTF